This T cell receptor beta chain was sequenced for a study of T-cell reconstitution after alpha-beta-depleted transplantation in children. The TCRbeta library incorporated unique molecular identifiers. TCRdb analysed the PCR reads with MiXCR anew, one entry per CDR3 protein. The sample includes fewer than 130,000 distinct CDR3 sequences, 10% of them seen just once. In its sample, this clonotype was seen many times. The sample was PBMCs from the stem cell graft donor, taken from the stem cell graft. This TCR was recovered from a human donor who donated a stem cell graft to a child with acute lymphoblastic leukemia.

CDR3 nucleotide sequence: TGTGCCATCTCTCACCGGACAGGGGGGGATACGCAGTATTTT. It codes for CAISHRTGGDTQYF. The gene calls are TRBV10-3 and TRBJ2-3; the match to TRBD1 covers 10 bases. This CDR3 spans 14 amino acids. Germline CDR1 and CDR2: ENHRY and SYGVKD. After removal of 8 bases from V and 6 bases from J, the junction contained 8 bases not matched to a gene.